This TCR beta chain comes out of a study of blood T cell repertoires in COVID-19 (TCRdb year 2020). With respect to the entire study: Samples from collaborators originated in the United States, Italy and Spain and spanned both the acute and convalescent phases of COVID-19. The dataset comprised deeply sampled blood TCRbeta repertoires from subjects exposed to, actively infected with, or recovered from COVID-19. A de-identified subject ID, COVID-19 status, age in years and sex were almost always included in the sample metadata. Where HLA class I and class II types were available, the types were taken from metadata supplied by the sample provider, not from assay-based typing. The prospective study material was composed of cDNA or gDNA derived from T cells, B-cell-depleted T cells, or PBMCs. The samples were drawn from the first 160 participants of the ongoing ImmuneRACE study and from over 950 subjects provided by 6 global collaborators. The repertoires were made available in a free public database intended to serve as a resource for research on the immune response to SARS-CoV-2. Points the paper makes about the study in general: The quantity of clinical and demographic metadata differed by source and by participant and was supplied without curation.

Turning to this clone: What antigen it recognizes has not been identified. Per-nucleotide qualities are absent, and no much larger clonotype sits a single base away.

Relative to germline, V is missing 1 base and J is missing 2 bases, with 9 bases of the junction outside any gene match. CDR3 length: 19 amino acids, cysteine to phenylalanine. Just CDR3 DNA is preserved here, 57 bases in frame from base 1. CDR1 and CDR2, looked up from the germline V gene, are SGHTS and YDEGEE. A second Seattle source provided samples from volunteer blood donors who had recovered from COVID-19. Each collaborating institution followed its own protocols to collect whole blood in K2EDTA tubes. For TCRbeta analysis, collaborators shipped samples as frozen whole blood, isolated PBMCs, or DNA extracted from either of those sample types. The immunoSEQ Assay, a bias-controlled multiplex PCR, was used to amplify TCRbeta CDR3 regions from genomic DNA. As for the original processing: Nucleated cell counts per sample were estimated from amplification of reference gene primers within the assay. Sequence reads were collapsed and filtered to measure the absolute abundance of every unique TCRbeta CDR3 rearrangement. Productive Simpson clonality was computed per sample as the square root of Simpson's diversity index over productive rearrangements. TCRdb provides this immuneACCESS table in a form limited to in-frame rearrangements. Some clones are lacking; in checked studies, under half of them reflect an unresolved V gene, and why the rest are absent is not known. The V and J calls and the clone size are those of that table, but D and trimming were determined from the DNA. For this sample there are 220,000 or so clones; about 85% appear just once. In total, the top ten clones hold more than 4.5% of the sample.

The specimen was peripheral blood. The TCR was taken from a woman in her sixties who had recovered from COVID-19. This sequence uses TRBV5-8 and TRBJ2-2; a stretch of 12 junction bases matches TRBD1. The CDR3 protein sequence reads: CASSLYPGQGAINTGELFF. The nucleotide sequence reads TGTGCCAGCAGCTTGTACCCGGGACAGGGGGCGATCAACACCGGGGAGCTGTTTTTT. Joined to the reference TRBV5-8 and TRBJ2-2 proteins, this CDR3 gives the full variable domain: EAGVTQSPTHLIKTRGQQATLRCSPISGHTSVYWYQQALGLGLQFLLWYDEGEERNRGNFPPRFSGRQFPNYSSELNVNALELEDSALYLCASSLYPGQGAINTGELFFGEGSRLTVL.